This T cell receptor (beta chain) was captured in a study of T cells in localized non-small cell lung cancer (TCRdb year 2020). Notes on the research overall: Comparing tumors with uninvolved tumor-adjacent lungs, the study looked at the T cell repertoires of fewer than 250 patients with early-stage NSCLC. The cohort was made up of around 240 treatment-naive NSCLC patients whose localized lung tumors had been resected. A mean age of approximately 70 years was recorded for the NSCLC patients, of whom under 150 were male and some 100 were female.

The study at large found these results: Because the study design was exploratory, TCR variables were selected using unadjusted p-values without false-discovery rate correction. Of the top 100 tumor clones, a median of 57 were detected in paired uninvolved adjacent lung; roughly 29 were also among that lung's top 100. Because multi-region sequencing of the tumors was not done, intratumor heterogeneity could not be ruled out. Higher T cell density in blood was associated with longer overall survival, whereas higher clonality in adjacent lung was associated with shorter survival. Uninvolved tumor-adjacent lung showed the highest T cell clonality, higher than tumor, which suggests more focused antigenic responses in the adjacent lung.

The table lists this clone with a few counts. Its specific antigen is unknown. No base quality values were provided; no much bigger clone lies one nucleotide off. At diagnosis, peripheral blood, uninvolved tumor-adjacent lung and tumor were collected and stored as a combination of fresh-frozen and FFPE material. For TCR repertoire profiling, blood samples were analyzed as peripheral blood mononuclear cells. TCR beta CDR3 regions were sequenced from DNA using the immunoSEQ Assay. As for the authors' bioinformatics: T cell density was computed as TCR beta template counts normalized to usable DNA estimated by amplifying housekeeping genes. Richness was estimated with the preseqR package, extrapolating to 400,000 templates for PBMC samples and 120,000 templates for tissue samples. Clonality was defined as one minus Pielou's evenness. Tissue-enriched TCRs were identified through differential abundance testing performed on productive amino-acid clonotypes, with a minimum total count of 5 and an alpha of 0.1. Repertoire overlap between compartments was quantified with the Jaccard Index and Morisita Overlap Index. TCR beta CDR3s were clustered by GLIPH together with public tetramer-defined viral CDR3s, and at least three viral sequences plus V-gene enrichment were required for viral motifs. TCRdb obtained this table from immuneACCESS and retained in-frame rearrangements with V and J assigned. These tables miss some clones; where compared with another copy, unresolved V genes account for less than half of the shortfall, and the remainder is unexplained. From that table come the V and J calls and clone size; the DNA was used to work out D and trimming. The sample contains tens of thousands of clones, roughly 90% of them found a single time. The ten largest account for about 29% of the sample.

V is pruned by 2 bases and J by 5 bases, leaving 9 bases of the junction without a gene match. From its cysteine to its phenylalanine, the CDR3 spans 16 amino acids. Only the CDR3 region is kept as DNA, spanning 48 bases read in frame from base 1. Per the germline V gene, MNHEY is the CDR1 and SVGAGI is the CDR2. Recombination joined TRBV6-5 with TRBJ2-1; TRBD1 aligns with 7 central bases. This clonotype originated in a male donor at least 60 years old with stage I squamous cell lung carcinoma. Here the sequenced sample was peripheral blood, taken before any cancer treatment. CDR3 region: CASSYATRQGDNEQFF. The nucleotide sequence reads TGTGCCAGCAGTTACGCCACCAGACAGGGCGACAATGAGCAGTTCTTC.